The 26 T cell receptor beta chains below all came from one sample that was sequenced in a study of T cell responses to AZD1222 COVID-19 vaccine. Clones were read by immunoSEQ multiplex PCR, and TCRdb kept only the in-frame ones, dropping some. The table records approximately 150,000 clones, roughly nine tenths of them present only once. The sample in question was peripheral blood, obtained on day 0 of AZD1222 vaccination. Source of these receptors: an adult in good health.

The chain uses TRBV10-1 and TRBJ2-7, with 9 positions matching TRBD1. Germline CDR1 reads WNHNN; CDR2 reads SYGVQD (reference sequence). The junction had 9 bases not matched to a gene; V was cut back by 7 bases and J by 5 bases. The CDR3 covers 14 residues. The CDR3 loop is CASKRDRDAHEQYF. DNA for the CDR3: TGCGCCAGCAAGCGGGACAGGGACGCTCACGAGCAGTACTTC.

The J gene is TRBJ2-7, the V gene TRBV6-2 or TRBV6-3, with D hard to call. Germline V gene data show CDR1 as MNHEY and CDR2 as SVGEGT. Trimming took 6 bases from V and 0 from J, leaving 9 bases between them. There are 13 residues in the CDR3. CDR3 nucleotide sequence: TGTGCCAGCAGCCCTCAGAGCTCCTACGAGCAGTACTTC. This translates into CASSPQSSYEQYF.

This clone was seen a single time. V usage is TRBV30 and J usage is TRBJ1-2; no reliable D call. The ends were cut back, 0 bases at V and 7 bases at J, with 12 bases in the middle. This CDR3 has 13 amino acids. Germline CDR1 and CDR2: GTSNPN and SVGIG (reference sequence). The CDR3 coding sequence is TGTGCCTGGAGTGTAATGGGTGATGGTGGCTACACCTTC. Protein: CAWSVMGDGGYTF. The full variable domain, rest sourced from reference TRBV30 and TRBJ1-2, is SQTIHQWPATLVQPVGSPLSLECTVEGTSNPNLYWYRQAAGRGLQLLFYSVGIGQISSEVPQNLSASRPQDRQFILSSKKLLLSDSGFYLCAWSVMGDGGYTFGSGTRLTVV.

This clone was found a few times. The chain couples TRBV28 to TRBJ1-1; TRBD1 might be the D (6 bases). Germline V CDR1 and CDR2: MDHEN, SYDVKM. V lost 2 bases and J lost 1, with 11 bases in between. This CDR3 is 15 amino acids long. The CDR3 nucleotides are TGTGCCAGCAGTTTAGTCAGGGGAAGGAACACTGAAGCTTTCTTT. This translates into CASSLVRGRNTEAFF.

The chain uses TRBV7-3 and TRBJ2-3; D ambiguous. Germline values: CDR1 SGHTA, CDR2 FQGTGA. V lost 2 bases and J 4 bases, leaving 7 bases between the germline ends. The CDR3 is made up of 13 amino acids. DNA for the CDR3: TGTGCCAGCAGCTTAGAACCCCCAGATACGCAGTATTTT. Its translation: CASSLEPPDTQYF.

For the CDR3, the DNA is TGTGCCAGCAGTTACTCGACGGGTGTGGGTCAGCCCCAGCATTTT. It is translated as CASSYSTGVGQPQHF. J is TRBJ1-5 and V is TRBV6-5; D remains ambiguous. Germline lookup yields CDR1 MNHEY and CDR2 SVGAGI. This CDR3 is built from 15 residues. Trimming took off 0 bases at V and 6 bases at J, with 12 bases between the two ends.

J is TRBJ2-7 and V is TRBV6-5; tentative D call: TRBD1 (6 bases). This CDR3 has 12 residues. Trimming left V 11 bases short and J 2 bases short, with 13 bases between. Germline assignment: CDR1 MNHEY and CDR2 SVGAGI. CDR3 in amino acids: CAAGTHTYEQYF. CDR3 sequence (DNA): TGTGCCGCCGGGACACATACCTACGAGCAGTACTTC.

The V gene is TRBV7-2, the J gene TRBJ2-5; TRBD2 aligns across 11 bases. Losses at the gene ends were 1 base for V and 3 bases for J; bases not matched to a gene: 1. The germline V gene encodes CDR1 SGHTA and CDR2 FQGNSA. The CDR3 contains 15 residues. CDR3 nucleotide sequence: TGTGCCAGCAGCTTAGGTAGCGGGGGGGAAGAGACCCAGTACTTC. It is translated as CASSLGSGGEETQYF.

The V gene is TRBV27, the J gene TRBJ2-2, with 9 bases lining up with TRBD2. The J segment lost 5 bases and the V segment lost 4 bases, leaving 8 bases of the junction unmatched. The CDR3 runs 16 residues. Germline values: CDR1 MNHEY, CDR2 SMNVEV (reference sequence). The CDR3 region has the DNA TGTGCCAGCAGTTATGCGGGGGGGCGGTGGACCGGGGAGCTGTTTTTT. Encoded protein: CASSYAGGRWTGELFF.

This sequence joins TRBV10-2 and TRBJ1-1, with TRBD1 as a possible D gene (5 bases). With 7 bases removed from V and 6 bases from J, the gap between germline ends came to 12 bases. Germline lookup yields CDR1 WSHSY and CDR2 SAAADI. The CDR3 consists of 12 residues. CDR3 protein: CASTRPGAEAFF. The DNA of the CDR3 is TGCGCCAGCACCCGCCCGGGGGCTGAAGCTTTCTTT.

The chain uses TRBV5-1 and TRBJ1-2, with D tentatively TRBD1 (5 bases). Between the trimmed V and J ends, which lost 6 bases and 5 bases, there was a span of 14 bases. Germline assignment: CDR1 SGHRS and CDR2 YFSETQ. This CDR3 has 13 residues. CDR3 nucleotides: TGCGCCAGCACCCCGACGGGGGGGTATGGCTACACCTTC. It specifies CASTPTGGYGYTF.

The J gene is TRBJ2-3, the V gene TRBV11-3, with TRBD2 identical over 13 bases. V dropped 0 bases and J dropped 7; count of bases not matched to a gene: 1. This CDR3 comprises 15 residues. Germline-derived CDR1 and CDR2 are SGHNT and YENEEA. The CDR3 loop is CASSLEGLAGNTQYF. The CDR3 DNA follows: TGTGCCAGCAGCTTAGAGGGACTAGCGGGAAATACGCAGTATTTT.

The CDR3 sequence is CASSVAQGLDTGELFF. The CDR3, as DNA: TGTGCCAGCAGCGTAGCTCAAGGACTGGACACCGGGGAGCTGTTTTTT. This rearrangement joins TRBV9 to TRBJ2-2; perhaps TRBD2 as D (5 bases). Germline CDR1 is SGDLS and CDR2 is YYNGEE. Trimming stripped 0 bases from V and 3 bases from J, with 12 bases between. The CDR3 loop spans 16 amino acids.

The CDR3 spells CASRRVGLAGEFDEQYF. The CDR3 bases are TGTGCCAGCCGCCGAGTCGGACTAGCGGGAGAATTCGACGAGCAGTACTTC. V gene TRBV5-6 combines with J gene TRBJ2-7; 13 nucleotides line up with TRBD2. There are 17 residues in the CDR3. Germline V gene sequence: CDR1 SGHDT, CDR2 YYEEEE. After removal of 7 bases from V and 5 bases from J, the junction contained 15 bases not matched to a gene.

The chain recombines TRBV6-1 with TRBJ1-3; tentatively, D is TRBD1 (5 bases). Trimming removed 3 bases from V and 4 bases from J, with 10 bases in between. Looked up from germline, CDR1 is MNHNS and CDR2 is SASEGT. The CDR3 runs 14 residues. This CDR3 reads CASSDPTAGNTIYF. CDR3 in DNA: TGTGCCAGCAGTGACCCGACAGCAGGAAACACCATATATTTT.

The chain is built from TRBV5-6 and TRBJ2-2; 9 nucleotides align to TRBD1. The CDR3 is made up of 15 amino acids. V gave up 7 bases and J gave up 1 base; unmatched junction bases: 5. CDR1 and CDR2 (germline): SGHDT, YYEEEE. CDR3 residues: CASFRDRVNTGELFF. The DNA for the CDR3 is TGTGCCAGCTTCCGGGACAGGGTGAACACCGGGGAGCTGTTTTTT. The variable domain in full, completed from reference TRBV5-6 and TRBJ2-2, reads DAGVTQSPTHLIKTRGQQVTLRCSPKSGHDTVSWYQQALGQGPQFIFQYYEEEERQRGNFPDRFSGHQFPNYSSELNVNALLLGDSALYLCASFRDRVNTGELFFGEGSRLTVL.

V and J are TRBV9 and TRBJ2-6; the match to TRBD1 covers 7 bases. Germline-derived CDR1 and CDR2 are SGDLS and YYNGEE. This CDR3 has 18 residues. V lost 2 bases to trimming and J lost 4 bases; unmatched junction nucleotides: 12. The CDR3 reads CASSVRTGEKTGANVLTF. Written as DNA, the CDR3 is TGTGCCAGCAGCGTCCGAACAGGGGAAAAAACGGGGGCCAACGTCCTGACTTTC.

This clone was found a few times. The chain joins TRBV27 to TRBJ1-3; D not certain. The CDR3 runs 15 residues. Between the trimmed V and J ends, which lost 0 bases and 0 bases, there was a span of 6 bases. Germline loops: CDR1 MNHEY, CDR2 SMNVEV (reference sequence). The CDR3 region has the DNA TGTGCCAGCAGTTTATCAGGGTTCTCTGGAAACACCATATATTTT. As protein: CASSLSGFSGNTIYF.

The chain employs TRBV9 and TRBJ2-2; 10 nucleotides match TRBD2. Per germline, CDR1 SGDLS and CDR2 YYNGEE. This CDR3 has 17 amino acids. The J segment lost 1 base and the V segment lost 3 bases, leaving 6 bases of the junction unmatched. CDR3 region: CASSAATSGVNTGELFF. DNA of the CDR3: TGTGCCAGCAGCGCCGCCACTAGCGGGGTGAACACCGGGGAGCTGTTTTTT.

This clone was seen just once. The chain is built from TRBV19 and TRBJ1-1, with 7 bases identical to TRBD1. There are 16 residues in the CDR3. V lost 0 bases to trimming and J lost 3 bases; unmatched junction nucleotides: 7. Germline V gene lookup returns CDR1 LNHDA and CDR2 SQIVND (reference sequence). The CDR3 nucleotides are TGTGCCAGTAGTATAGATCAGGCAGGGGGGTACACTGAAGCTTTCTTT. Its protein is CASSIDQAGGYTEAFF.

V and J are TRBV5-1 and TRBJ2-7; 11 bases line up with TRBD1. The germline V gene encodes CDR1 SGHRS and CDR2 YFSETQ. The ends lost 4 bases at V and 6 bases at J; junction bases unmatched: 15. The CDR3 has 17 residues. This chain's CDR3 is CASSPLPPGTGGLEQYF. The CDR3 DNA reads as TGCGCCAGCAGCCCCTTACCCCCCGGGACAGGGGGACTCGAGCAGTACTTC.

The rearrangement uses TRBV5-4 and TRBJ1-1, with 7 positions matching TRBD1. V lost 4 bases and J lost 1; bases outside the gene matches: 7. Germline values: CDR1 SGHNT, CDR2 YYREEE (reference sequence). CDR3 length: 15 residues. CDR3: CASSPPRGSNTEAFF. The CDR3 DNA reads as TGTGCCAGCAGCCCGCCCAGGGGGTCGAACACTGAAGCTTTCTTT.

The CDR3 spells CATSRDRGLGQPQHF. The CDR3 nucleotides read TGTGCCACCAGCAGAGACAGGGGCCTTGGGCAGCCCCAGCATTTT. The V and J genes are TRBV15 and TRBJ1-5; D is perhaps TRBD1 (6 bases). The CDR3 runs to 15 residues. Germline CDR1 reads LNHNV; CDR2 reads YYDKDF (reference sequence). V dropped 0 bases and J dropped 7 bases, with 13 bases sitting between them.

The chain joins TRBV19 to TRBJ2-2, with D possibly being TRBD2 (5 bases). Germline V CDR1 and CDR2: LNHDA, SQIVND (reference sequence). The V gene lost 6 bases and the J gene lost 7 bases, with 12 bases spanning the gap. The length of the CDR3 is 13 residues. CDR3 in DNA: TGTGCCAGTAGCGGGGAATGGGGCGGGGAGCTGTTTTTT. Translation gives CASSGEWGGELFF. Supplemented by reference TRBV19 and TRBJ2-2, the full variable domain reads DGGITQSPKYLFRKEGQNVTLSCEQNLNHDAMYWYRQDPGQGLRLIYYSQIVNDFQKGDIAEGYSVSREKKESFPLTVTSAQKNPTAFYLCASSGEWGGELFFGEGSRLTVL.

The chain recombines TRBV28 with TRBJ2-1; D not resolved. V was trimmed by 4 bases and J by 5 bases, leaving 18 bases between them. Germline V gene lookup returns CDR1 MDHEN and CDR2 SYDVKM. This CDR3 region has 16 residues. CDR3 region: CASSSPPKFKDNEQFF. The CDR3 coding sequence is TGTGCCAGCAGTTCCCCCCCGAAATTCAAAGACAATGAGCAGTTCTTC.

V is TRBV12-3 or TRBV12-4 and J is TRBJ2-7; the D is unclear. V lost 6 bases to trimming and J lost 9 bases, with 18 bases between them. The CDR3 has 13 amino acids. CDR3 in DNA: TGTGCCAGCAGGTTACGGCTCAGTAGTCGGCAGTACTTC. It codes for CASRLRLSSRQYF.